This paragraph covers one TCR beta chain sequence. The antigen is unknown. This record comes from a study of glioma-infiltrating T cells. The length of the CDR3 is 12 residues. V gave up 6 bases and J gave up 8 bases; unmatched junction bases: 3. TCR alpha and beta CDR3 regions were amplified from RNA using iRepertoire nested multiplex PCR. TCRdb processed the multiplex PCR reads anew with MiXCR; each CDR3 protein has one entry. The profile shows about 180,000 distinct CDR3 sequences, more than 35% of them singletons. Regarding the study as a whole: Non-neoplastic patients had below-expected tissue-blood divergence, while all gliomas exceeded expectation.

The sequence was collected from a human donor with low-grade glioma or glioblastoma, undergoing nonglioma brain surgery, or in good health (not recorded which). Sequenced material: glioma tissue, nonneoplastic brain tissue, or PBMCs (not recorded which). This chain joins TRBV12-3 or TRBV12-4 and TRBJ1-2, with 10 nucleotides matching TRBD1. The CDR3 sequence is CASSVTGGGYTF. CDR3 sequence (DNA): TGTGCCAGCAGCGTGACAGGGGGCGGCTACACCTTC.